This T cell receptor beta chain stems from a study of blood T cell repertoires in COVID-19. Study-level background: Sample material is recorded as cDNA or gDNA derived from T cells, B-cell-depleted T cells, or PBMCs.

Per the original methods: Estimated nucleated cell counts came from reference gene primer amplification. Clones were sequenced by immunoSEQ multiplex PCR, and TCRdb holds only the in-frame ones, with some missing. Clone size and the V and J calls come from that table; the DNA yielded D and trimming. The repertoire has approximately 260,000 clones, about 86% of them found once; the top ten carry around 3.9%. Germline loops: CDR1 LGHDT, CDR2 YNNKEL (reference sequence). Trimming took off 5 bases at V and 6 bases at J, with 19 bases between the two ends. The CDR3 has 15 amino acids. This clone was seen more than once but under ten times. Residents of about two dozen US areas, aged about 18 to 89 years, made up the participants.

The source is a young man with acute COVID-19. Source material: PBMCs or T cells enriched from blood (not recorded which). This chain joins TRBV3-1 (or the pseudogene TRBV3-2) and TRBJ1-1, with D possibly being TRBD1 (6 bases). The CDR3 spells CASSDIPTGKAEAFF. CDR3 nucleotides: TGTGCCAGCAGCGATATCCCGACAGGTAAGGCTGAAGCTTTCTTT.